The 15 T cell receptor beta chains presented below share a single source sample, sequenced in a study of shared clonotypes between healthy human individuals. Here immunoSEQ multiplex PCR was the method, and the copy in TCRdb shows in-frame clones only, minus some. The table has more than 550,000 clones, roughly 88% seen once; the top ten hold 34%. The sample taken for sequencing was memory CD8+ T cells from PBMCs. Subset meaning: CD45RO+ cells pooled with CCR7-negative TemRA cells. All receptors come from a man aged 18 to 30 in good health. Some clones in this sample may be carry-over from other donors' samples.

J is TRBJ1-1 and V is TRBV7-2, with unresolved D. The CDR3 extends over 15 amino acids. Germline assignment: CDR1 SGHTA and CDR2 FQGNSA. V lost 6 bases, J lost 1 base, and 15 bases lay in between. Here the CDR3 DNA reads TGTGCCAGCAGACTTAGAGCGTCCTGGAACACTGAAGCTTTCTTT. Translated: CASRLRASWNTEAFF.

The rearrangement uses TRBV5-1 and TRBJ2-7; no clear D gene. This CDR3 comprises 13 residues. The germline CDR1 and CDR2 sequences are SGHRS and YFSETQ. Trimming pared 0 bases from V and 6 bases from J, leaving 10 bases between. Here the CDR3 DNA reads TGCGCCAGCAGCTTGGGGGGTGATGGCGAGCAGTACTTC. Its translation: CASSLGGDGEQYF.

The chain combines TRBV15 with TRBJ2-7; TRBD1 aligns across 7 bases. With V trimmed by 1 base and J by 0 bases, 6 bases remained unmatched. CDR1 and CDR2 from the germline V gene are LNHNV and YYDKDF (reference sequence). CDR3 length equals 16 residues. The CDR3 sequence is CATSRVGTANSYEQYF. The CDR3 DNA reads TGTGCCACCAGCAGAGTAGGGACAGCAAACTCCTACGAGCAGTACTTC.

This chain uses TRBV28 with TRBJ2-7; D is uncertain. V was pared by 3 bases and J by 3 bases, with 15 bases between. The CDR3 sequence is 15 residues long. Germline V gene data show CDR1 as MDHEN and CDR2 as SYDVKM. Here the CDR3 reads CASSFRKHKDYEQYF. The CDR3, as DNA: TGTGCCAGCAGTTTTAGGAAGCACAAAGACTACGAGCAGTACTTC. Looking up the rest from reference TRBV28 and TRBJ2-7 gives the full variable domain: DVKVTQSSRYLVKRTGEKVFLECVQDMDHENMFWYRQDPGLGLRLIYFSYDVKMKEKGDIPEGYSVSREKKERFSLILESASTNQTSMYLCASSFRKHKDYEQYFGPGTRLTVT.

V usage is TRBV28 and J usage is TRBJ1-5; D is unclear. The length of the CDR3 is 18 residues. V was cut by 7 bases and J by 4 bases, with 26 bases left in between. Germline CDR1 is MDHEN and CDR2 is SYDVKM. CDR3 amino acids: CASKKTILRWRKNQPQHF. CDR3 bases: TGTGCCAGCAAAAAAACTATCTTGAGGTGGAGGAAGAATCAGCCCCAGCATTTT.

V and J are TRBV6-5 and TRBJ2-3; perhaps TRBD2 as D (6 bases). The germline gives CDR1 MNHEY, CDR2 SVGAGI. This CDR3 spans 15 amino acids. Trimming shortened V by 0 bases and J by 0 bases, and 7 bases separated the two germline ends. As DNA, the CDR3 is TGTGCCAGCAGTTACTCTGGGGGGAGCACAGATACGCAGTATTTT. Protein sequence: CASSYSGGSTDTQYF.

The table lists this clone with a few counts. The chain has TRBV28 and TRBJ2-3; no reliable D call. The V end was cut by 5 bases, the J end by 2 bases, with 20 bases between. The CDR3 loop spans 17 amino acids. Germline lookup yields CDR1 MDHEN and CDR2 SYDVKM. The CDR3 DNA follows: TGTGCCAGCAGTCATCGCCCTAAATCGGTGTTCACAGATACGCAGTATTTT. Protein: CASSHRPKSVFTDTQYF.

The sample holds one count of this clone. A read error may produce the germline difference seen at one junction end. This rearrangement joins TRBV7-9 to TRBJ2-1; 7 bases line up with TRBD2. The germline gives CDR1 SEHNR, CDR2 FQNEAQ (reference sequence). The CDR3 contains 11 residues. This CDR3 is CASSLGLAAVF. The CDR3 coding sequence is TGTGCCAGCAGCTTAGGCCTAGCGGCGGTCTTC.

V gene TRBV27 combines with J gene TRBJ2-1; 8 bases align to TRBD1. With V trimmed by 6 bases and J by 6 bases, 1 base remained unmatched. This CDR3 comprises 12 residues. Per germline, CDR1 MNHEY and CDR2 SMNVEV (reference sequence). CDR3 nucleotides: TGTGCCAGCAGACAGGGGGTCAATGAGCAGTTCTTC. It translates to CASRQGVNEQFF.

The chain recombines TRBV7-9 with TRBJ1-2; 10 bases match TRBD1. The CDR3 consists of 15 residues. V was clipped by 4 bases and J by 8 bases; unmatched bases: 10. The germline V gene has CDR1 SEHNR and CDR2 FQNEAQ (reference sequence). The CDR3 reads CASSSNSGTGDGYTF. CDR3 nucleotide sequence: TGTGCCAGCAGCTCAAATTCCGGGACAGGGGACGGCTACACCTTC. The full variable domain, its missing parts supplied by reference TRBV7-9 and TRBJ1-2, is DTGVSQNPRHKITKRGQNVTFRCDPISEHNRLYWYRQTLGQGPEFLTYFQNEAQLEKSRLLSDRFSAERPKGSFSTLEIQRTEQGDSAMYLCASSSNSGTGDGYTFGSGTRLTVV.

The chain has TRBV29-1 and TRBJ2-5; 8 nucleotides line up with TRBD1. With V trimmed by 7 bases and J by 1 base, 5 bases remained unmatched. Germline-derived CDR1 and CDR2 are SQVTM and ANQGSEA. The CDR3 consists of 13 residues. The CDR3 DNA follows: TGCAGCGGATATGGACAGGGCCAAGAGACCCAGTACTTC. Amino acids: CSGYGQGQETQYF.

The rearrangement uses TRBV15 and TRBJ2-7, with D possibly being TRBD2 (6 bases). Germline values: CDR1 LNHNV, CDR2 YYDKDF (reference sequence). The V and J ends lost 8 bases and 8 bases respectively, with 19 bases between them. The CDR3 is made up of 13 amino acids. CDR3 sequence (DNA): TGTGCCACCCGGCCACCGGGAGAGGAGCAGCAGTACTTC. Its protein is CATRPPGEEQQYF.

The chain joins TRBV7-8 to TRBJ2-4; D is perhaps TRBD1 (5 bases). Germline-derived CDR1 and CDR2 are SGHVS and FQNEAQ. CDR3 length: 17 amino acids. V lost 2 bases, J lost 2 bases, and 16 bases lay in between. Here the CDR3 reads CASSLSPPQVSKNIQYF. For the CDR3, the DNA is TGTGCCAGCAGCTTAAGTCCACCACAGGTATCCAAAAACATTCAGTACTTC.

This rearrangement joins TRBV9 to TRBJ1-5, with D possibly matching TRBD1 (5 bases). The CDR3 contains 15 residues. Germline V gene data show CDR1 as SGDLS and CDR2 as YYNGEE. The V gene lost 1 base and the J gene lost 0 bases, with 8 bases spanning the gap. CDR3 DNA: TGTGCCAGCAGCGTATCTGGGGCTAGCAATCAGCCCCAGCATTTT. Residues: CASSVSGASNQPQHF.

The chain combines TRBV28 with TRBJ1-1; maybe TRBD1 (6 bases). Germline V gene sequence: CDR1 MDHEN, CDR2 SYDVKM. The CDR3 totals 12 residues. Trimming pared 6 bases from V and 5 bases from J, leaving 10 bases between. CDR3 residues: CASRLGQTEAFF. As DNA, the CDR3 is TGTGCCAGCAGATTAGGACAGACTGAAGCTTTCTTT. The full variable domain, its missing parts supplied by reference TRBV28 and TRBJ1-1, is DVKVTQSSRYLVKRTGEKVFLECVQDMDHENMFWYRQDPGLGLRLIYFSYDVKMKEKGDIPEGYSVSREKKERFSLILESASTNQTSMYLCASRLGQTEAFFGQGTRLTVV.